This passage covers 2 T cell receptor beta chains from one sample sequenced in a study of blood T cell repertoires in COVID-19. Assay: immunoSEQ multiplex PCR; the TCRdb copy retains only in-frame clones and omits some. The data show 250,000 to 300,000 clones, 70% to 90% seen once. The sequenced sample consisted of peripheral blood. These receptors all come from a woman aged 25 to 39 who had recovered from COVID-19.

The J gene is TRBJ2-3, the V gene TRBV6-5, with 8 bases aligning to TRBD2. Germline V gene data show CDR1 as MNHEY and CDR2 as SVGAGI. There are 14 residues in the CDR3. Trimming took 7 bases from V and 1 from J; bases not matched to a gene: 4. CDR3: CASTSGGGTDTQYF. The CDR3, as DNA: TGTGCCAGCACCTCGGGAGGGGGCACAGATACGCAGTATTTT.

This clone was seen just once. This sequence joins TRBV7-3 and TRBJ1-1, with TRBD1 identical over 8 bases. The germline V gene encodes CDR1 SGHTA and CDR2 FQGTGA. Germline trimming cut 0 bases from V and 4 bases from J; bases unmatched to any gene: 4. The CDR3 is 15 residues long. The CDR3 DNA follows: TGTGCCAGCAGCTTAACCGCGGACAGGGTCACTGAAGCTTTCTTT. It specifies CASSLTADRVTEAFF.